This T cell receptor beta chain is drawn from a study of blood T cell repertoires in COVID-19. Turning to the study itself: The origin of the acute and convalescent COVID-19 samples was the United States, Italy and Spain.

CDR1 is MDHEN, CDR2 SYDVKM, per germline. J lost 4 bases, V lost 8 bases, and 12 bases had no gene match. CDR3 length equals 16 residues. The protocol was immunoSEQ multiplex PCR, while the TCRdb copy is restricted to in-frame clones and leaves out a portion. This table holds approximately 100,000 clones, 69% found once. This clone was observed a few times. This clonotype was sampled from an elderly man with acute or convalescent COVID-19. The material sequenced was peripheral blood. This chain uses TRBV28 with TRBJ2-3, with 10 nucleotides matching TRBD2. CDR3 nucleotides: TGTGCCAGCCGGGATCTAGGGAGCGGGAGGGCAGATACGCAGTATTTT. Translation gives CASRDLGSGRADTQYF.